The 17 T cell receptor beta chains presented below share a single source sample, sequenced in a study of response to subunit inactivated influenza vaccine. TCRdb recomputed calls from the RT-PCR reads with MiXCR, one row per CDR3 protein. The sample consists of around 300,000 distinct CDR3 sequences, roughly 20% of them appearing once. The sample in question was PBMCs from blood, obtained about 19 months after vaccination. These receptors all come from a man aged 50 to 69 who received an inactivated influenza vaccine.

This chain links TRBV12-3 or TRBV12-4 with TRBJ2-1, with D perhaps matching TRBD1 or TRBD2 (5 bases each). The V gene lost 7 bases and the J gene lost 4 bases, with 11 bases spanning the gap. The CDR3 is 13 amino acids. This CDR3 reads CASKAGRYNEQFF. CDR3 nucleotide sequence: TGTGCCAGCAAGGCAGGGAGATACAATGAGCAGTTCTTC.

This clonotype was recorded once. This chain joins TRBV30 and TRBJ1-1; D is perhaps TRBD1 (6 bases). The germline V gene has CDR1 GTSNPN and CDR2 SVGIG (reference sequence). The CDR3 length is 14 residues. Trimming removed 8 bases from V and 4 bases from J, with 20 bases in between. DNA for the CDR3: TGTGCCATTGCACCCCGGGGGCGCGCCACTGAAGCTTTCTTT. Translated: CAIAPRGRATEAFF.

Notes on this clonotype: Likely a read error: the CDR3 ends without its conserved phenylalanine or tryptophan. The chain couples TRBV27 to TRBJ1-6; 8 bases map to TRBD1. V dropped 4 bases and J dropped 4; count of bases not matched to a gene: 3. The germline V gene has CDR1 MNHEY and CDR2 SMNVEV (reference sequence). CDR3 size: 15 residues. The DNA of the CDR3 is TGTGCCAGCAGTTCGACAGGGGTATATAATTCACCCCTCCACCTT. Protein: CASSSTGVYNSPLHL.

This clonotype was recorded a few times. The chain combines TRBV3-1 with TRBJ2-1; TRBD2 matches 10 bases. This CDR3 comprises 16 residues. Germline CDR1 is LGHDT and CDR2 is YNNKEL (reference sequence). The junction had 6 bases not matched to a gene; V was cut back by 0 bases and J by 7 bases. The CDR3 sequence is CASSQDRLAGANEQFF. DNA of the CDR3: TGTGCCAGCAGCCAAGATCGCCTAGCGGGAGCAAATGAGCAGTTCTTC.

The V call is TRBV7-2, the J call TRBJ2-1; 13 bases align to TRBD2. The CDR3 contains 15 residues. V dropped 6 bases and J dropped 4; count of bases not matched to a gene: 3. CDR1 SGHTA and CDR2 FQGNSA come from the germline V gene. The CDR3 loop reads CASSRLAGGYNEQFF. The CDR3 DNA sequence: TGTGCCAGCAGTCGACTAGCGGGGGGATACAATGAGCAGTTCTTC.

This clonotype was picked up a small number of times. The rearrangement links TRBV5-1 to TRBJ2-1; unclear D gene. CDR3 length: 14 residues. The germline V gene encodes CDR1 SGHRS and CDR2 YFSETQ. Trimming removed 4 bases at V and 3 bases at J, with 11 bases between. The CDR3 is CASSTDTDYNEQFF. CDR3 DNA: TGCGCCAGCAGCACTGACACGGACTACAATGAGCAGTTCTTC.

V and J are TRBV30 and TRBJ1-1; 8 bases map to TRBD1. This CDR3 has 13 residues. The V segment lost 1 base and the J segment 4 bases; nucleotides outside the gene matches: 2. Germline-derived CDR1 and CDR2 are GTSNPN and SVGIG (reference sequence). DNA for the CDR3: TGTGCCTGGAGTGGAACAGGGGGCACTGAAGCTTTCTTT. Protein: CAWSGTGGTEAFF.

V and J are TRBV28 and TRBJ1-4; maybe TRBD1 (5 bases). CDR1 and CDR2 (germline): MDHEN, SYDVKM. The V gene lost 3 bases and the J gene lost 11 bases, with 22 bases spanning the gap. This CDR3 contains 16 residues. CDR3 sequence: CASSLRQSGKSSKLFF. The DNA for the CDR3 is TGTGCCAGCAGTTTGCGCCAATCAGGGAAATCTTCGAAACTGTTTTTT.

The gene calls are TRBV24-1 and TRBJ2-5, with 7 bases fitting TRBD2. V dropped 10 bases and J dropped 0; count of bases not matched to a gene: 4. The CDR3 loop spans 13 amino acids. The germline gives CDR1 KGHDR, CDR2 SFDVKD. This chain's CDR3 is CATKGGNQETQYF. CDR3 nucleotide sequence: TGTGCCACAAAGGGAGGGAACCAAGAGACCCAGTACTTC.

This clonotype came up a few times. The CDR3 nucleotides read TGTGCCAGCAGCAAAACCCAGAACACTGAAGCTTTCTTT. Amino acids: CASSKTQNTEAFF. The chain recombines TRBV12-3 or TRBV12-4 with TRBJ1-1; no clear D gene. The V end lost 6 bases, the J end lost 1 base, and 9 bases lay between the germline ends. This CDR3 is 13 amino acids long.

This clonotype appeared many times. The chain joins TRBV5-1 to TRBJ1-1, with D hard to call. The length of the CDR3 is 14 residues. The germline gives CDR1 SGHRS, CDR2 YFSETQ. V lost 0 bases to trimming and J lost 0 bases, with 6 bases between them. CDR3 sequence reads: CASSLGQVNTEAFF. In DNA form, the CDR3 reads TGCGCCAGCAGCTTGGGCCAGGTGAACACTGAAGCTTTCTTT.

About this clonotype itself: The conserved phenylalanine or tryptophan normally closing the CDR3 is absent here, so this likely arose from a read error. The CDR3 coding sequence is TGCGCCAGCAGCTTTCCCGGGAGAAGCTACGAGCAGTACTCC. Translated: CASSFPGRSYEQYS. The chain couples TRBV5-1 to TRBJ2-7, with D possibly being TRBD2 (6 bases). Trimming removed 2 bases at V and 3 bases at J, with 12 bases between. CDR1 and CDR2 from the germline V gene are SGHRS and YFSETQ. CDR3 length equals 14 residues.

This clonotype appeared a few times. The V call is TRBV9, the J call TRBJ1-4; perhaps TRBD1 as D (5 bases). V lost 0 bases to trimming and J lost 6 bases, with 9 bases between them. Germline V lookup: CDR1 SGDLS, CDR2 YYNGEE. The CDR3 totals 14 residues. The DNA of the CDR3 is TGTGCCAGCAGCGTAGGGGACCAGTATGAAAAACTGTTTTTT. Amino acid sequence: CASSVGDQYEKLFF.

Ten or more counts support this clonotype. The J gene is TRBJ2-7, the V gene TRBV20-1, with TRBD2 as a possible D gene (6 bases). V shed 4 bases and J shed 3 bases, with 22 bases lying between them. The CDR3 is 16 amino acids. Germline V CDR1 and CDR2: DFQATT, SNEGSKA (reference sequence). In DNA form, the CDR3 reads TGCAGTGCTATCACCGGGGGTCTGGAGCCCTTCTACGAGCAGTACTTC. Amino acid sequence: CSAITGGLEPFYEQYF.

The chain couples TRBV20-1 to TRBJ2-3; D possibly corresponds to TRBD2 (6 bases). Germline loops: CDR1 DFQATT, CDR2 SNEGSKA (reference sequence). V was clipped by 6 bases and J by 5 bases, with 15 bases between them. This CDR3 has 13 residues. The CDR3: CSAKPSVKDTQYF. For the CDR3, the DNA is TGCAGTGCCAAGCCTAGCGTTAAAGATACGCAGTATTTT.

The chain has TRBV23-1 and TRBJ1-4; no clear D. TRBV23-1 is identified as an open reading frame with a role that is uncertain. This CDR3 contains 14 residues. V lost 2 bases, J lost 9 bases, and 13 bases lay in between. The CDR3 protein is CASSQRTDGKKLFF. CDR3 bases: TGCGCCAGCAGTCAACGAACGGATGGGAAAAAACTGTTTTTT.

This clonotype showed up many times. The rearrangement uses TRBV29-1 and TRBJ1-1, with TRBD1 matching 9 bases. With V trimmed by 6 bases and J by 5 bases, 7 bases remained unmatched. Germline values: CDR1 SQVTM, CDR2 ANQGSEA. This CDR3 comprises 13 residues. The DNA for the CDR3 is TGCAGCGTAACCAGACAGGGGGGAACTGAAGCTTTCTTT. Translating it yields CSVTRQGGTEAFF.